A single sample is the source of the 16 T cell receptor beta chains below, sequenced in a study of T and B cells in COVID-19 patients. From blood, about 250-550 ng of genomic DNA served as TRB template. BIOMED2 TRB-A/B primer pools were used in multiplex TRB PCR. TCRdb analysed the multiplex PCR reads with MiXCR anew, one entry per CDR3 protein. The table lists 15,000 to 20,000 distinct CDR3 sequences, 30% to 45% of them singletons. Material: blood. Receptor source: a human donor with active COVID-19.

Comment on this clonotype: A much larger clone sits a single nucleotide away, making a read error possible. The chain recombines TRBV29-1 with TRBJ1-1; 7 nucleotides line up with TRBD1. Trimming cost V 7 bases and J 3 bases; bases outside gene matches: 8. The CDR3 is made up of 13 amino acids. Germline assignment: CDR1 SQVTM and CDR2 ANQGSEA. CDR3: CSALGQVDTEAFF. The DNA for the CDR3 is TGCAGCGCCCTTGGACAGGTGGACACTGAAGCTTTCTTT.

The chain recombines TRBV12-3 or TRBV12-4 with TRBJ2-3; 11 bases are a match to TRBD2. The CDR3 is 16 residues long. V was clipped by 6 bases and J by 0 bases; unmatched bases: 5. DNA for the CDR3: TGTGCCAGCAGCCCCACTAGCGGGGGTAGCACAGATACGCAGTATTTT. The encoded protein is CASSPTSGGSTDTQYF.

At least ten counts were recorded for this clonotype. The V and J genes are TRBV6-5 and TRBJ1-5; no definite D call. The CDR3 totals 15 residues. The germline gives CDR1 MNHEY, CDR2 SVGAGI. V was trimmed by 0 bases and J by 0 bases, leaving 6 bases between them. The CDR3 loop reads CASSYSYGSNQPQHF. In nucleotides, the CDR3 is TGTGCCAGCAGTTACTCGTACGGTAGCAATCAGCCCCAGCATTTT.

The chain has TRBV5-1 and TRBJ1-3; D is unresolved. Trimming removed 4 bases at V and 0 bases at J, with 8 bases between. The CDR3 sequence is 14 residues long. Germline values: CDR1 SGHRS, CDR2 YFSETQ. CDR3 bases: TGCGCCAGCAGCCCCCGCGACTCTGGAAACACCATATATTTT. Residues: CASSPRDSGNTIYF.

V gene TRBV5-6 combines with J gene TRBJ2-5; D might be TRBD1 (5 bases). The CDR3 has 14 residues. Germline CDR1 SGHDT, CDR2 YYEEEE. Trimming shortened V by 6 bases and J by 2 bases, and 14 bases separated the two germline ends. CDR3 in DNA: TGTGCCAGCACCCCTACAGGACCTCAAGAGACCCAGTACTTC. Its protein is CASTPTGPQETQYF. The full variable domain, rest sourced from reference TRBV5-6 and TRBJ2-5, is DAGVTQSPTHLIKTRGQQVTLRCSPKSGHDTVSWYQQALGQGPQFIFQYYEEEERQRGNFPDRFSGHQFPNYSSELNVNALLLGDSALYLCASTPTGPQETQYFGPGTRLLVL.

This clonotype has only a few counts. The V gene is TRBV5-3, the J gene TRBJ2-7, with 7 bases fitting TRBD1. TRBV5-3 counts as an open reading frame of uncertain function. J lost 2 bases, V lost 0 bases, and 14 bases had no gene match. There are 18 residues in the CDR3. The CDR3 coding sequence is TGTGCCAGAAGCTTGGCCTTTAAGGACAGGATACAAACCTACGAGCAGTACTTC. It is translated as CARSLAFKDRIQTYEQYF.

This clonotype came up a few times. V usage is TRBV12-3 or TRBV12-4 and J usage is TRBJ2-7, with unresolved D. The length of the CDR3 is 13 residues. The germline V and J ends were trimmed by 3 bases and 3 bases, with 9 bases remaining between them. CDR3 DNA: TGTGCCAGCAGTTTTGGGGTCGACTACGAGCAGTACGTC. Protein: CASSFGVDYEQYV.

In nucleotides, the CDR3 is TGTGCCAGCTCACCACAGGTCCGGGCGGGGGGCACTGAAGCTTTCTTT. It yields the protein CASSPQVRAGGTEAFF. This chain links TRBV18 with TRBJ1-1; D is perhaps TRBD1 (5 bases). The CDR3 runs 16 residues. The V end was cut by 1 base, the J end by 4 bases, with 16 bases between. Germline CDR1 and CDR2: KGHSH and LQKENI. Complete variable domain (other parts from reference TRBV18 and TRBJ1-1): NAGVMQNPRHLVRRRGQEARLRCSPMKGHSHVYWYRQLPEEGLKFMVYLQKENIIDESGMPKERFSAEFPKEGPSILRIQQVVRGDSAAYFCASSPQVRAGGTEAFFGQGTRLTVV.

This clonotype has just a few counts. The chain recombines TRBV29-1 with TRBJ2-7, with 7 bases matching TRBD2. This CDR3 has 15 amino acids. The V segment lost 2 bases and the J segment 0 bases; nucleotides outside the gene matches: 7. Germline-derived CDR1 and CDR2 are SQVTM and ANQGSEA. The DNA for the CDR3 is TGCAGCGTTGAAATGGGCGGGGGAAGCTCCTACGAGCAGTACTTC. This gives the protein CSVEMGGGSSYEQYF.

About this clonotype: A much larger clonotype is one base distant, so this may be a read error. The CDR3 here is CASSTTGVNTGELFF. The CDR3 nucleotides are TGTGCCAGTAGTACGACAGGGGTGAACACCGGGGAGCTGTTTTTT. The rearrangement links TRBV19 to TRBJ2-2, with TRBD1 matching 8 bases. The junction had 2 bases not matched to a gene; V was cut back by 4 bases and J by 1 base. Germline V lookup: CDR1 LNHDA, CDR2 SQIVND (reference sequence). The CDR3 is made up of 15 amino acids.

This clonotype was counted only a few times. V and J are TRBV5-4 and TRBJ1-5; D not resolved. Germline CDR1 SGHNT, CDR2 YYREEE (reference sequence). Trimming pared 1 base from V and 5 bases from J, leaving 16 bases between. This CDR3 is 16 amino acids long. CDR3 residues: CASSLNGQWVDQPQHF. CDR3 sequence (DNA): TGTGCCAGCAGCTTGAATGGGCAATGGGTGGATCAGCCCCAGCATTTT.

This clonotype is a singleton in its sample. Mismatch with germline at one junction end may stem from a read error. The chain carries TRBV7-9 and TRBJ2-3, with D unclear. Germline V gives CDR1 SEHNR, CDR2 FQNEAQ (reference sequence). The length of the CDR3 is 15 residues. CDR3 protein: CASSPRTRSADTQNF. CDR3 nucleotide sequence: TGTGCCAGCAGCCCCCGCACCCGGTCGGCAGATACGCAGAATTTT.

Within the sample, this clonotype is medium-sized. The genes are TRBV19 and TRBJ2-7; no firm D call. The ends were cut back, 1 base at V and 9 bases at J, with 16 bases in the middle. Germline V lookup: CDR1 LNHDA, CDR2 SQIVND (reference sequence). The CDR3 covers 14 residues. CDR3 loop: CASSIAYVSTGQYF. Here the CDR3 DNA reads TGTGCCAGTAGTATAGCTTACGTTTCAACGGGGCAGTACTTC. Full variable domain (rest looked up from reference TRBV19 and TRBJ2-7): DGGITQSPKYLFRKEGQNVTLSCEQNLNHDAMYWYRQDPGQGLRLIYYSQIVNDFQKGDIAEGYSVSREKKESFPLTVTSAQKNPTAFYLCASSIAYVSTGQYFGPGTRLTVT.

The gene calls are TRBV10-3 and TRBJ2-3, with D tentatively TRBD2 (7 bases). Germline values: CDR1 ENHRY, CDR2 SYGVKD. This CDR3 region has 18 residues. Trimming took off 3 bases at V and 3 bases at J, with 22 bases between the two ends. In DNA form, the CDR3 reads TGTGCCATCAGTGACTCCACGGCTCTTAAGGGGGGGACAGATACGCAGTATTTT. This codes for CAISDSTALKGGTDTQYF.

CDR3 in amino acids: CASSLTGTNEKLFF. CDR3 nucleotides: TGTGCCAGCAGCTTGACAGGCACTAATGAAAAACTGTTTTTT. The chain couples TRBV5-4 to TRBJ1-4; tentatively, D is TRBD1 (5 bases). The CDR3 is 14 residues long. Per germline, CDR1 SGHNT and CDR2 YYREEE (reference sequence). Trimming shortened V by 1 base and J by 2 bases, and 6 bases separated the two germline ends.

The chain carries TRBV14 and TRBJ2-2, with D possibly matching TRBD1 (6 bases). V was pared by 0 bases and J by 6 bases, with 17 bases between. CDR1 and CDR2 (germline): SGHDN, FVKESK. The CDR3 has 17 residues. CDR3 sequence (DNA): TGTGCCAGCAGCCAAGAAATCGCCAGGGGTTGGTCCGGGGAGCTGTTTTTT. It codes for CASSQEIARGWSGELFF.